This TCR beta chain was observed in a study of cytomegalovirus exposure and HLA in healthy donors (dated 2017 in TCRdb). Regarding the research as a whole: In an earlier analysis of several hundred of the donors, roughly 300 Gb of sequence data and 90 million to 130 million unique TCR beta sequences from approximately 180 million T cells were reported. Across some 400 genotyped donors of the cohort, an average of approximately 200,000 unique TCR beta nucleotide sequences per donor were sequenced, and approximately 17% of those sequences were non-productive. HLA typing included class I and class II loci at four-digit resolution. The study used immunosequencing to profile the T cell repertoires of some 600 subjects and linked those repertoires to cytomegalovirus serostatus. Rather than using new phenotypic data, the later analysis identified candidate immune exposures from TCR beta sequences and from how often those sequences occurred across donors. Several DR-DQ haplotypes were handled as single units for association and clustering, since linkage in the cohort was strong. Of the roughly 390 genotyped donors, 65% to 90% were placed in the genetic ancestry cluster associated with self-reported Caucasian donors. All discovery cohort repertoires had been generated on a single sequencing platform. An earlier analysis of several hundred of the donors used high-throughput TCR beta sequencing to judge whether each TCR beta V gene segment behaved as functional or pseudogenic. A later analysis re-analyzed previously published TCR beta repertoires from about 600 donors and added high-resolution HLA genotyping to study TCR occurrence patterns. Typing coverage differed by locus: A, B, C, DRB1 and DQB1 were typed in roughly 620-640 donors, DQA1 in roughly 500, DPA1 in 600 to 610, and DPB1 in roughly 450. About 300 gigabases of sequencing data and approximately 85 million unique TCR sequences were included in an early release covering roughly 700 HLA-typed donors. Donor age, sex, ethnicity and CMV serostatus were compiled alongside the repertoire data. A later genetic analysis took genome-wide SNP genotypes for about three fifths of the roughly 700 donors and used that subset as a discovery cohort. The aim of the study was to test whether cataloging public T cell receptors could identify signatures of past pathogen exposure. The study combined high-throughput TCR immunosequencing, statistical association of individual TCRs with disease status, and machine learning to predict cytomegalovirus infection status. In addition to the first cohort of about 650 subjects, a separate validation cohort of under 150 different subjects was used.

The cohort comprised some 730 healthy bone marrow donors. Cohort members were all nominally healthy when sampled, although unrecorded immune exposures were likely present. The donor was CMV seronegative and belonged to the group of 350 or so seronegative cohort members. A peripheral blood sample was collected from each donor, and TCR beta sequencing was performed on peripheral blood mononuclear cells. Genomic DNA extraction from the blood cell samples was performed with the Qiagen DNeasy Blood Extraction Kit. Points the paper makes about the study in general: Cytomegalovirus status was reported to be diagnosed by the classifier with high specificity and sensitivity in both the original and validation cohorts. A later analysis reported that several top co-occurrence clusters appeared linked to parvovirus B19, influenza, CMV and Epstein-Barr virus. Across donors, most TCR sequences were observed very rarely, whereas some public TCRs were present in many individuals. A later analysis found that HLA-associated TCR beta chains were more clonally expanded and had lower generation probabilities than equally common non-associated chains. The 87-base-pair reads could not distinguish some IMGT-functional V segments, including TRBV6-2 and TRBV6-3, so those segments were excluded. A further reported finding was that TCR beta sequences accurately predicted the HLA-A and HLA-B alleles for most subjects in the first cohort. An earlier analysis of several hundred of the donors showed that most TCR beta V segments appeared in productive rearrangements either about 87% or about 30% of the time, which broadly matched IMGT annotations. At a false discovery rate of 0.05, a later analysis linked under 20,000 TCR beta sequences to specific HLA alleles. A later analysis found that TCR association rates varied across HLA loci, with DRB1 alleles showing the most associated TCRs and HLA-C alleles the fewest. According to a later analysis, most CMV-associated TCR beta chains appeared to be HLA-restricted, and the HLA associations seemed to be driven largely by CMV exposure. In vitro tests confirmed that a few of the cytomegalovirus-associated TCR beta chains recognize cytomegalovirus antigens. Because HLA typing was missing for some donors at each locus, association tests included only the typed subset. A cluster of highly shared sequence variants was judged likely to represent a technical artifact of the sequencing pipeline. Linkage disequilibrium might explain the correlated functional status among segregating V segments, but an unknown experimental factor could not be ruled out. Assigning TCR associations to individual alleles was difficult when HLA alleles, especially DR and DQ, strongly co-occurred. Immune exposure information for the cohort was limited to CMV serostatus. Only TCR beta chains were sequenced in this cohort, and the absence of alpha or paired-chain data limited detectable features. The authors suggested that the approach could potentially be generalized to other disease states and immunological phenotypes. Sequencing depth was assumed to be roughly uniform across donors in the presence/absence analyses, though that assumption may not hold. Because counts were too low, seventeen rarely observed V segments, including chromosome 9 orphons, were excluded from the earlier analysis of 587 of the donors. A later genetic analysis reported fewer N-insertions in productive TCRs among donors in an Asian-associated ancestry cluster than the roughly 620-donor mean. A total of 150 to 200 TCR beta chains were listed by the study as associated with cytomegalovirus. V-gene and J-gene trimming of TCR beta chains was associated with a missense DCLRE1C variant in a later genetic analysis, and the association was replicated in an independent cohort.

Library preparation employed the immunoSEQ multiplex PCR assay. A mixture of 60 forward primers for TCR Vbeta segments and 13 reverse primers for TCR Jbeta segments was used in the multiplex PCR. Amplification of the CDR3 region of rearranged TCR beta genes was performed with a multiplex PCR assay on genomic DNA. Amplified TCR beta libraries were sequenced as 87-base-pair reads on the Illumina HiSeq System. Concerning the study's data processing: In a later analysis, roughly 80 million unique TCR beta chains were counted across the roughly 700 repertoires, and roughly 11 million of these chains were shared by at least two donors. Raw reads were error-corrected and collapsed into unique sequences with a nearest-neighbor algorithm that merged closely related sequences to remove PCR and sequencing errors. CDR3 sequences were aligned to IMGT reference sequences to assign V, D and J gene segments. For a sequence to be retained, at least a six-nucleotide match to both a V gene segment and a J gene segment was required. A rearrangement was called productive if the CDR3 had no stop codons and remained in frame with V and J, and every other rearrangement was called non-productive. Following IMGT convention, CDR3 was defined as the stretch from the second conserved V-encoded cysteine to the conserved J-encoded phenylalanine. In an earlier analysis of roughly 610 of the donors, sequences lacking an unambiguous match to a single V gene segment were excluded. An earlier analysis of a few hundred of the donors classified V segments as functional when productive rearrangements were above 56.7% and as segregating when the standard deviation between donors was above 5%. A statistical classification framework was built for diagnosing cytomegalovirus status from the catalog of TCR beta chain sequences. In a later analysis, V and J genes were assigned by comparing TCR nucleotide sequences against IMGT/GENE-DB human TR gene sequences. Using the TCRdist pipeline, a later analysis assigned CDR3 sequences along with most-parsimonious VDJ recombination scenarios. In a later analysis, each TCR beta chain was defined by its CDR3 amino acid sequence together with its V-gene family, and reads lacking a unique V-gene family were excluded. As a way to deal with suspected cross-contamination and a sequencing artifact, a later analysis dropped roughly 600 nucleotide sequences that were highly shared and had low generation probability. A later analysis calculated a clonal expansion index for each public chain from normalized within-repertoire ranks of inferred template counts. Generation probabilities in a later analysis came from a VDJ recombination model fitted to out-of-frame rearrangements, and those results were checked against IGoR. A later analysis scored TCR-TCR, TCR-HLA and TCR-CMV co-occurrence with hypergeometric tests, applying a repertoire-size bias correction to TCR pairs. False discovery rates were estimated in a later analysis by permuting HLA or CMV assignments 20 times. In a later analysis, co-occurring TCRs were grouped using DBSCAN, and TCRdist sequence similarity was added for clustering within HLA-allele-positive subsets. Co-occurrence clustering excluded repertoires with fewer than 30,000 or more than 120,000 public chains, plus five with anomalous nucleotide sharing. TCRdb provides this immuneACCESS table in a form limited to in-frame rearrangements. Some clones are lacking; in checked studies, under half of them reflect an unresolved V gene, and why the rest are absent is not known. V, J and clone size are taken as reported in that table, and D and trimming were inferred from the DNA itself. This sample holds 100,000 to 130,000 clones; roughly three quarters were observed only once. Approximately 2.4% of the sample lies in the top ten.

This clone was seen a handful of times. The target of this receptor is not known. No base-level quality is on record; no much larger clone is a single base apart. Taken from the germline V gene, the CDR1 and CDR2 loops are SGHDT and YYEEEE. Germline trimming amounts to 1 base on V and 7 bases on J, with 5 as the count of junction bases outside the gene matches. The CDR3, cysteine through phenylalanine, is 15 amino acids long. The entry retains the CDR3 DNA only, 45 bases that are in frame from base 1. The V and J genes are TRBV5-6 and TRBJ1-4; 9 of the junction bases match TRBD1. This sequence originates from a young man in good health and CMV-seronegative. The sample was PBMCs. The DNA is TGTGCCAGCAGCTTGATGACAGGGGGTATTGAAAAACTGTTTTTT. Protein translation: CASSLMTGGIEKLFF. Here the CDR3 is joined to the reference TRBV5-6 and TRBJ1-4 genes, and the full variable domain is: DAGVTQSPTHLIKTRGQQVTLRCSPKSGHDTVSWYQQALGQGPQFIFQYYEEEERQRGNFPDRFSGHQFPNYSSELNVNALLLGDSALYLCASSLMTGGIEKLFFGSGTQLSVL.